This passage covers 3 T cell receptor beta chains from one sample sequenced in a study of T cells in tuberculosis. Time point indicated: new active TB diagnosis, blood taken before or within 7 days of starting treatment. Assay: immunoSEQ multiplex PCR; the TCRdb copy retains only in-frame clones and omits some. Altogether more than 35,000 clones are present, roughly 94% being singletons, with the ten largest covering 4% to 5.5%. The sequencing here drew on PBMCs, taken at tuberculosis diagnosis. The receptors come from an adult with tuberculosis.

The chain uses TRBV6-1 and TRBJ1-5; D gene unclear. In germline, CDR1 is MNHNS, CDR2 SASEGT. V was pared by 3 bases and J by 3 bases, with 6 bases between. The CDR3 consists of 13 residues. The CDR3 protein is CASSDGFNQPQHF. The CDR3 region has the DNA TGTGCCAGCAGTGATGGCTTCAATCAGCCCCAGCATTTT.

In the case of this clone: The junction departs from germline at one end; a sequencing error may be responsible. The rearrangement uses TRBV10-2 and TRBJ2-7, with 9 positions matching TRBD1. The CDR3 consists of 14 residues. CDR1 is WSHSY, CDR2 SAAADI, per germline. The CDR3 protein is CASSGTGASSEQYF. In DNA form, the CDR3 reads TGCGCCAGCAGTGGGACAGGGGCATCCTCCGAGCAGTACTTC.

The rearrangement joins TRBV7-6 to TRBJ2-3; TRBD1 agrees at 8 bases. The germline gives CDR1 SGHVS, CDR2 FNYEAQ. The CDR3 length is 16 residues. The trim removed 0 bases at V and 5 bases at J, leaving 7 bases unmatched. The CDR3 region is CASSLARQGAIDTQYF. CDR3 nucleotide sequence: TGTGCCAGCAGCTTAGCGCGGCAGGGGGCTATAGATACGCAGTATTTT.